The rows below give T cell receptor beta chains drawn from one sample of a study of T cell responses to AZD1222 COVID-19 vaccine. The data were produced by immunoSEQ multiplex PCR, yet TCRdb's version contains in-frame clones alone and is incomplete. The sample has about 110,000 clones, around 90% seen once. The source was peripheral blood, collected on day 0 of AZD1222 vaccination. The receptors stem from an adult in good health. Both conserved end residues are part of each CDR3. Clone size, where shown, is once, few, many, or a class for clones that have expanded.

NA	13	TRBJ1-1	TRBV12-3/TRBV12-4	CASTWTENTEAFF
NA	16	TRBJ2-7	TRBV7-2	CASSLGPSPEIYEQYF
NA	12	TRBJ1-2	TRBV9	CASSVVGGGYTF
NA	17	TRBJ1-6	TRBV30	CAWSRGIQGAGNSPLHF
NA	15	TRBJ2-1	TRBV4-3	CASSLGQVDFHEQFF
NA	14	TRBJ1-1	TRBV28	CASREGSKNTEAFF
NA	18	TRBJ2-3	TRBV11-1	CASSLARASGRGVGTQYF
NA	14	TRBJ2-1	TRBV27	CASASAGVRYEQFF
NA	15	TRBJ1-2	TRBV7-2	CASSLARDSFYGYTF
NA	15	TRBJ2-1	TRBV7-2	CASSLAGGVYNEQFF
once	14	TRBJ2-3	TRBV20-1	CSASMDRDSDTQYF
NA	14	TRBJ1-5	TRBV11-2	CASSLGGGNQPQHF
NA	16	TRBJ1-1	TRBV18	CASSPTRGRDETEAFF
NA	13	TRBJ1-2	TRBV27	CASSPRQSRGYTF
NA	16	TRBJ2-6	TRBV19	CASSIEGRVGANVLTF
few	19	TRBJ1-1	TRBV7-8	CASSLAGAAWGSMNTEAFF
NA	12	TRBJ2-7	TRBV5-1	CASSFTGLEQYF
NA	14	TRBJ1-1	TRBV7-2	CASSIQGASTEAFF
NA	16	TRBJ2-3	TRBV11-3	CASSLGGGRGTDTQYF
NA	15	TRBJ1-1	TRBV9	CASSNRTGAYTEAFF
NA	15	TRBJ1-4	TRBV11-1	CASSSDGWRDEKLFF
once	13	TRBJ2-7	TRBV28	CASSLPAVSEQYF
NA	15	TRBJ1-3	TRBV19	CASSIGPGAGNTIYF
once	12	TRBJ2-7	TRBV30	CAWGGWGYEQYF
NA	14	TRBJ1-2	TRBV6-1	CASSEFEGFYGYTF
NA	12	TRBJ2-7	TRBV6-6	CASSWGQYEQYF
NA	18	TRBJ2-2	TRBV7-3	CASSLQPSGRSNTGELFF
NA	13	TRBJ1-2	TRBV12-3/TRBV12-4	CASRFDRGGGYTF
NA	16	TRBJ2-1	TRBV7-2	CASSLSGTSNYNEQFF
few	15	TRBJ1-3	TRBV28	CASSSGPLSGNTIYF
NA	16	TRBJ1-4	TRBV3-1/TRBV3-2	CASSTRYRGEDEKLFF
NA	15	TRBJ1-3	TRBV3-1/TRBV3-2	CASSPTAVAGNTIYF